One and the same sample provided the 16 T cell receptor beta chains below, sequenced in a study of cytomegalovirus exposure and HLA in healthy donors. Data came from immunoSEQ multiplex PCR; TCRdb stores just in-frame clones and leaves some out. Among roughly 100,000 clones listed, just under 95% were seen once. Sequenced sample: PBMCs. The receptors derive from a woman between 18 and 30 years old in good health and CMV-seronegative.

This rearrangement joins TRBV27 to TRBJ1-5; D is undetermined. Germline CDR1 and CDR2: MNHEY and SMNVEV (reference sequence). The ends were cut back, 8 bases at V and 2 bases at J, with 10 bases in the middle. CDR3 length: 13 residues. CDR3 bases: TGTGCCAGCCAGCCGGGAGGCAATCAGCCCCAGCATTTT. This codes for CASQPGGNQPQHF.

The gene calls are TRBV27 and TRBJ1-2, with TRBD1 matching 8 bases. Germline V gene sequence: CDR1 MNHEY, CDR2 SMNVEV (reference sequence). J was trimmed by 6 bases and V by 2 bases; bases with no gene match: 5. The CDR3 runs 14 residues. CDR3 nucleotide sequence: TGTGCCAGCAGTTTAAGTTCAGGGGGCGATGGCTACACCTTC. Protein product: CASSLSSGGDGYTF.

This clone was observed once. This chain connects TRBV7-3 to TRBJ2-1; TRBD1 might be the D (5 bases). The germline V and J ends were trimmed by 1 base and 9 bases, with 10 bases remaining between them. Germline CDR1 is SGHTA and CDR2 is FQGTGA. The CDR3 extends over 13 amino acids. The CDR3 coding sequence is TGTGCCAGCAGCTTAAACCAGGGTATTGAGCAGTTCTTC. Translating gives CASSLNQGIEQFF.

This chain uses TRBV5-1 with TRBJ1-3, with TRBD1 matching over 8 bases. The CDR3 extends over 15 amino acids. CDR1 SGHRS and CDR2 YFSETQ come from the germline V gene. Trimming removed 4 bases from V and 4 bases from J; junction bases left unmatched: 7. Written as DNA, the CDR3 is TGCGCCAGCAGCCCAACAGGGGGTGCGGGAAACACCATATATTTT. It is translated as CASSPTGGAGNTIYF.

The chain is built from TRBV9 and TRBJ1-4; TRBD1 is a possible D gene (5 bases). The CDR3 loop spans 14 amino acids. Germline V gene data show CDR1 as SGDLS and CDR2 as YYNGEE. Trimming removed 3 bases from V and 1 base from J, with 7 bases in between. For the CDR3, the DNA is TGTGCCAGCAGCGCTCAGGGAACTAATGAAAAACTGTTTTTT. Residues: CASSAQGTNEKLFF.

This sequence joins TRBV5-4 and TRBJ2-5; 9 nucleotides line up with TRBD1. CDR3 size: 16 residues. CDR1 is SGHNT, CDR2 YYREEE, per germline (reference sequence). The V segment lost 0 bases and the J segment 4 bases; nucleotides outside the gene matches: 7. CDR3 sequence: CASSLDVTGGLETQYF. In nucleotides, the CDR3 is TGTGCCAGCAGCTTGGACGTGACAGGGGGTTTAGAGACCCAGTACTTC.

J is TRBJ2-1 and V is TRBV7-2; D perhaps matches TRBD2 (6 bases). Per the germline V gene, CDR1 is SGHTA and CDR2 is FQGNSA. CDR3 length equals 11 residues. Trimming cost V 7 bases and J 12 bases, with 13 bases left between them. This chain's CDR3 is CASTEARGQFF. The CDR3 bases are TGTGCCAGCACCGAGGCGCGGGGGCAGTTCTTC.

This chain links TRBV13 with TRBJ1-2; D is perhaps TRBD1 (5 bases). The V and J ends lost 8 bases and 4 bases respectively, with 17 bases between them. Germline loops: CDR1 PRHDT, CDR2 FYEKMQ (reference sequence). This CDR3 is 14 amino acids long. The CDR3 sequence is CASAVVWGGYGYTF. CDR3 bases: TGTGCCAGCGCCGTAGTCTGGGGCGGCTATGGCTACACCTTC.

This chain links TRBV10-3 with TRBJ2-7; TRBD2 aligns across 7 bases. Germline trimming cut 8 bases from V and 6 bases from J; bases unmatched to any gene: 7. Per germline, CDR1 ENHRY and CDR2 SYGVKD. The CDR3 loop spans 12 amino acids. DNA for the CDR3: TGTGCCATCGGGGGTGGGAGGGGCGAGCAGTACTTC. Residues: CAIGGGRGEQYF.

The chain combines TRBV5-1 with TRBJ1-1, with D possibly being TRBD1 (6 bases). The V end lost 1 base, the J end lost 8 bases, and 12 bases lay between the germline ends. Per the germline V gene, CDR1 is SGHRS and CDR2 is YFSETQ. The CDR3 has 13 amino acids. The CDR3 reads CASSLLPGVEAFF. DNA of the CDR3: TGCGCCAGCAGCTTGTTGCCAGGGGTGGAAGCTTTCTTT. The variable domain in full, completed from reference TRBV5-1 and TRBJ1-1, reads KAGVTQTPRYLIKTRGQQVTLSCSPISGHRSVSWYQQTPGQGLQFLFEYFSETQRNKGNFPGRFSGRQFSNSRSEMNVSTLELGDSALYLCASSLLPGVEAFFGQGTRLTVV.

The chain recombines TRBV2 with TRBJ1-5; 8 bases line up with TRBD1. The CDR3 spans 15 residues. The J segment lost 5 bases and the V segment lost 5 bases, leaving 8 bases of the junction unmatched. Germline V gene data show CDR1 as SNHLY and CDR2 as FYNNEI. The CDR3 region is CASSSQGQVYQPQHF. DNA for the CDR3: TGTGCCAGCAGTTCCCAGGGACAGGTATATCAGCCCCAGCATTTT. The full variable domain, its missing parts supplied by reference TRBV2 and TRBJ1-5, is EPEVTQTPSHQVTQMGQEVILRCVPISNHLYFYWYRQILGQKVEFLVSFYNNEISEKSEIFDDQFSVERPDGSNFTLKIRSTKLEDSAMYFCASSSQGQVYQPQHFGDGTRLSIL.

This clone turned up a few times. V and J are TRBV5-4 and TRBJ2-7, with D tentatively TRBD1 (6 bases). Looked up from germline, CDR1 is SGHNT and CDR2 is YYREEE (reference sequence). The CDR3 has 14 amino acids. The V end lost 3 bases, the J end lost 4 bases, and 14 bases lay between the germline ends. The CDR3 here is CASSWESTGYEQYF. The CDR3 DNA follows: TGTGCCAGCAGCTGGGAATCGACAGGTTACGAGCAGTACTTC.

The V gene is TRBV30, the J gene TRBJ1-1, with D unclear. Germline values: CDR1 GTSNPN, CDR2 SVGIG (reference sequence). The CDR3 is made up of 13 amino acids. Trimming left V 2 bases short and J 1 base short, with 8 bases between. CDR3 amino acids: CAWSPGRNTEAFF. The CDR3 DNA reads TGTGCCTGGAGTCCGGGTAGGAACACTGAAGCTTTCTTT.

The chain recombines TRBV5-6 with TRBJ2-7; TRBD1 agrees at 10 bases. Germline CDR1 is SGHDT and CDR2 is YYEEEE. The V gene end was trimmed by 4 bases and the J gene end by 4 bases; junction bases not matched to a gene: 8. This CDR3 is 15 amino acids long. CDR3 DNA sequence: TGTGCCAGCAGCCCCGGACAGGGGGTTTTTTACGAGCAGTACTTC. Translation: CASSPGQGVFYEQYF. The full variable domain, with the rest looked up from reference TRBV5-6 and TRBJ2-7, is DAGVTQSPTHLIKTRGQQVTLRCSPKSGHDTVSWYQQALGQGPQFIFQYYEEEERQRGNFPDRFSGHQFPNYSSELNVNALLLGDSALYLCASSPGQGVFYEQYFGPGTRLTVT.

V and J are TRBV14 and TRBJ2-1, with TRBD2 identical over 11 bases. The CDR3 is 15 residues long. The germline V gene encodes CDR1 SGHDN and CDR2 FVKESK. The V segment lost 4 bases and the J segment 9 bases; nucleotides outside the gene matches: 8. For the CDR3, the DNA is TGTGCCAGCAGCCGCGGACTCGGACTAGCGGGTGAGCAGTTCTTC. Translation gives CASSRGLGLAGEQFF.

The chain joins TRBV5-1 to TRBJ2-5, with D possibly being TRBD2 (6 bases). Germline values: CDR1 SGHRS, CDR2 YFSETQ. V was cut by 0 bases and J by 3 bases, with 9 bases left in between. This CDR3 contains 14 residues. Written as DNA, the CDR3 is TGCGCCAGCAGCTTGGTGCCGGGGGAAGAGACCCAGTACTTC. This gives the protein CASSLVPGEETQYF.